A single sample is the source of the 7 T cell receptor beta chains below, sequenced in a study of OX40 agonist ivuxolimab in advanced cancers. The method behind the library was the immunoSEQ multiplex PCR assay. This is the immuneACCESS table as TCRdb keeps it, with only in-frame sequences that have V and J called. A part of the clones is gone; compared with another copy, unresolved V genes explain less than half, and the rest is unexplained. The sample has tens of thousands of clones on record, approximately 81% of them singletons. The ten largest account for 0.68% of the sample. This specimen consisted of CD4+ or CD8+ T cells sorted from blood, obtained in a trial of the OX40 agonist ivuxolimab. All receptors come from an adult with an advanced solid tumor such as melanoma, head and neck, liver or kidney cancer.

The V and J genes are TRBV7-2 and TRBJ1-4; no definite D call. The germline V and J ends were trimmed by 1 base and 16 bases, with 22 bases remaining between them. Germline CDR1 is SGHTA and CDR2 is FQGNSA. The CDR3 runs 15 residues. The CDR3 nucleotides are TGTGCCAGCAGCTTAGTAGCGACTCCCCCGGCGATTCGGTTTTTT. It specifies CASSLVATPPAIRFF.

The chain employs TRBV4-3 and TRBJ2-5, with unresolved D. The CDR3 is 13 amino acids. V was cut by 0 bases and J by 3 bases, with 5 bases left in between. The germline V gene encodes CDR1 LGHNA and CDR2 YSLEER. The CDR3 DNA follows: TGCGCCAGCAGCCAAGAGGCGGAAGAGACCCAGTACTTC. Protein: CASSQEAEETQYF.

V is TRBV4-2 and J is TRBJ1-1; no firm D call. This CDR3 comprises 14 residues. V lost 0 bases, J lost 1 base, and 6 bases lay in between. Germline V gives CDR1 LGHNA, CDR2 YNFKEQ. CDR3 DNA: TGTGCCAGCAGCCAAGAGCGAGAGAACACTGAAGCTTTCTTT. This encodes CASSQERENTEAFF.

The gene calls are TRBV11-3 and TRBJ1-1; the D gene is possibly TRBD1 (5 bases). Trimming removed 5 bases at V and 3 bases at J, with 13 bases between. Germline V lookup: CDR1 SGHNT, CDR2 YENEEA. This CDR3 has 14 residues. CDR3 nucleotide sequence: TGTGCCAGCAGCGCAACCGGGGACCACACTGAAGCTTTCTTT. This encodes CASSATGDHTEAFF.

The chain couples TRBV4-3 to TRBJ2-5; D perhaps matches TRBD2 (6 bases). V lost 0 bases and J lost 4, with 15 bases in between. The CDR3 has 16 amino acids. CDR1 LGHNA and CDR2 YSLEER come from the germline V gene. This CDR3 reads CASSQDLTRGRETQYF. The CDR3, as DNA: TGCGCCAGCAGCCAAGATCTCACGCGGGGAAGAGAGACCCAGTACTTC.

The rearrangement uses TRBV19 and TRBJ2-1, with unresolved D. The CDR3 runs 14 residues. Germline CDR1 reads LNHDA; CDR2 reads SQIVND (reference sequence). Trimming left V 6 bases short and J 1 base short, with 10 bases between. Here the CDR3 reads CASRSGRSYNEQFF. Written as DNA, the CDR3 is TGTGCCAGTAGATCGGGCAGATCCTACAATGAGCAGTTCTTC. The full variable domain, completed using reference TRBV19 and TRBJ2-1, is DGGITQSPKYLFRKEGQNVTLSCEQNLNHDAMYWYRQDPGQGLRLIYYSQIVNDFQKGDIAEGYSVSREKKESFPLTVTSAQKNPTAFYLCASRSGRSYNEQFFGPGTRLTVL.

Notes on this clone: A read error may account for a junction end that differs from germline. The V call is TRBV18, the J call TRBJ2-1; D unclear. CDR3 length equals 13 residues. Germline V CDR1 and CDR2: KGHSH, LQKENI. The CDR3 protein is CASSAPGGNEQFF. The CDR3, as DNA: TGTGCCAGCTCAGCACCTGGCGGCAATGAGCAGTTCTTC.